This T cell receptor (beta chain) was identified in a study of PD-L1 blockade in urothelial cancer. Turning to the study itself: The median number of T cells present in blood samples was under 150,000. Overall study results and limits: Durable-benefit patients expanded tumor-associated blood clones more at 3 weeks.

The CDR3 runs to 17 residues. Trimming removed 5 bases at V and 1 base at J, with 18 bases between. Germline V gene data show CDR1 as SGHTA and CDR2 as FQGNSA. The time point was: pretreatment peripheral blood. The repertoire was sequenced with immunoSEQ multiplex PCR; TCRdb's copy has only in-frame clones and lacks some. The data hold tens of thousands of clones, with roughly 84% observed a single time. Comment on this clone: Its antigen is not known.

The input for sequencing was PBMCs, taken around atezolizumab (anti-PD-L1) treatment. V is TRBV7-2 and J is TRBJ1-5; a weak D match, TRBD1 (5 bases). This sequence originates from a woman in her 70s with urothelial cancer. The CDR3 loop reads CASSPGAGGWSNQPQHF. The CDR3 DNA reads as TGTGCCAGCAGCCCTGGGGCAGGAGGGTGGAGCAATCAGCCCCAGCATTTT. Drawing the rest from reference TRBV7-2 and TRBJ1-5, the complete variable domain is GAGVSQSPSNKVTEKGKDVELRCDPISGHTALYWYRQSLGQGLEFLIYFQGNSAPDKSGLPSDRFSAERTGGSVSTLTIQRTQQEDSAVYLCASSPGAGGWSNQPQHFGDGTRLSIL.